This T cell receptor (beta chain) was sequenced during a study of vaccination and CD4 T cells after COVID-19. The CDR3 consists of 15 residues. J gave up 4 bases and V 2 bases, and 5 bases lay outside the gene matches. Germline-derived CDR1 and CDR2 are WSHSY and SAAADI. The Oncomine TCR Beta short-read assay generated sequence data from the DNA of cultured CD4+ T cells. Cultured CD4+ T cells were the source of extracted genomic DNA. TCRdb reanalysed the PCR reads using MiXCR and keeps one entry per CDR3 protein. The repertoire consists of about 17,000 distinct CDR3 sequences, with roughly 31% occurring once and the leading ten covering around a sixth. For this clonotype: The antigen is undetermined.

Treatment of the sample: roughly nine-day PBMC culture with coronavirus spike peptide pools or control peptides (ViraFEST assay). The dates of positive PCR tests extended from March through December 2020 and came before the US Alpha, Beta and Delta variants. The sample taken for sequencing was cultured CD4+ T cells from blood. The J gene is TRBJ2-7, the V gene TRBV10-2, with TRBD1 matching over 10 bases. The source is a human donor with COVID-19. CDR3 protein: CASSERTGGPYEQYF. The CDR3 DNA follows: TGCGCCAGCAGTGAGCGGACAGGGGGTCCTTACGAGCAGTACTTC.